The rows below give T cell receptor beta chains drawn from one sample of a study of cytomegalovirus exposure and HLA in healthy donors. Some clones are missing from TCRdb's copy, which holds only in-frame ones; the method was immunoSEQ multiplex PCR. The sample includes about 150,000 clones, 60% to 85% of them seen just once. Sample: PBMCs. The origin of the receptors is a woman aged 40 to 50 in good health and CMV-seronegative. The CDR3 runs from the conserved cysteine through the conserved F or W. Each record gives: CDR3 DNA, CDR3 protein, D gene, J gene, clone size, V gene. A D gene is named only where the DNA matches it firmly. Size tells how often a clone was seen (once, few, many) or the class of an expanded clone, and some rows leave it out.

TGCGCCAGCAGCCGTAGCGGGGGGGCCCCTACAGATACGCAGTATTTT,CASSRSGGAPTDTQYF,TRBD2,TRBJ2-3,-,TRBV5-1
TGTGCCAGCAGTGACTCAAAGGGGGGGACTGAAGCTTTCTTT,CASSDSKGGTEAFF,-,TRBJ1-1,-,TRBV6-4
TGCGCCAGCAGCTTGGCTCGGTTGGGGGGCCAAGAGACCCAGTACTTC,CASSLARLGGQETQYF,-,TRBJ2-5,-,TRBV5-1
TGTGCCAGCAGCGACACAGGAGCCGCAACTAATGAAAAACTGTTTTTT,CASSDTGAATNEKLFF,-,TRBJ1-4,-,TRBV13
TGTGCCAGCAGCGTCACAGGGTTTAGCACAGATACGCAGTATTTT,CASSVTGFSTDTQYF,-,TRBJ2-3,-,TRBV9
TGTGCCAGCAGCTTTGTCCCCCAGATTAACACAGATACGCAGTATTTT,CASSFVPQINTDTQYF,-,TRBJ2-3,-,TRBV5-4
TGTGCCAGCAGGCCAAACGCTGGGGGGGGCTATGGCTACACCTTC,CASRPNAGGGYGYTF,-,TRBJ1-2,-,TRBV6-1
TGCAGCGCGCAACCGGGACAGGGGTACGAGCAGTACTTC,CSAQPGQGYEQYF,TRBD1,TRBJ2-7,-,TRBV29-1
TGTGCCAGCAGCTTAGGGGGTCACAGGGGAAGTCAGCCCCAGCATTTT,CASSLGGHRGSQPQHF,TRBD1,TRBJ1-5,few,TRBV7-2
TGTGCCTGGGACCTTGGGCCGGTGGGTGAAAAACTGTTTTTT,CAWDLGPVGEKLFF,-,TRBJ1-4,-,TRBV30
TGTGCCAGCAGCCCTGACAGGGGGCGACCACCCCTCCACTTT,CASSPDRGRPPLHF,TRBD1,TRBJ1-6,-,TRBV5-8
TGCGCCAGCAGGGACCAGGGCCCCTACGAGCAGTACTTC,CASRDQGPYEQYF,-,TRBJ2-7,-,TRBV10-2
TGTGCCAGCACCTCTTGGAGCTCTAATGAAAAACTGTTTTTT,CASTSWSSNEKLFF,-,TRBJ1-4,-,TRBV25-1
TGTGCCAGCAAACCCGGACAAACCTACGAGCAGTACTTC,CASKPGQTYEQYF,-,TRBJ2-7,once,TRBV6-1
TGTGCCAGCAGTGAAGCGTCCGCCCGGGGCACCATATATTTT,CASSEASARGTIYF,-,TRBJ1-3,once,TRBV6-1
TGTGCCAGCCTACAGGGGACCACAGATACGCAGTATTTT,CASLQGTTDTQYF,TRBD1,TRBJ2-3,-,TRBV28
TGTGCCAGCAGCTCGACGACTTCCTACAATGAGCAGTTCTTC,CASSSTTSYNEQFF,-,TRBJ2-1,-,TRBV7-9
TGTGCCAGCAGCTTAACCGACTCTTACAATGAGCAGTTCTTC,CASSLTDSYNEQFF,-,TRBJ2-1,-,TRBV7-6
TGTGCCAGCAGCGACTCCGGGACAGGGGTGTTCGAGCAGTACTTC,CASSDSGTGVFEQYF,TRBD1,TRBJ2-7,-,TRBV7-9
TGTGCCAGCAGCCCAACATCCGTTGGCTACACCTTC,CASSPTSVGYTF,-,TRBJ1-2,-,TRBV7-9
TGCGCCAGCAGCACCGGACAAGAAAACAATGAGCAGTTCTTC,CASSTGQENNEQFF,-,TRBJ2-1,-,TRBV5-1
TGCGCCAGCGGGACAGGGACCTACGAGCAGTACTTC,CASGTGTYEQYF,TRBD1,TRBJ2-7,once,TRBV10-2
TGTGCCAGCAGTGAAGCCTTTTTGGGACAGCCCTCCTATAATTCACCCCTCCACTTT,CASSEAFLGQPSYNSPLHF,TRBD1,TRBJ1-6,once,TRBV6-1
TGTGCCAGCTTAGGCGGGGACGACTACAATGAGCAGTTCTTC,CASLGGDDYNEQFF,-,TRBJ2-1,-,TRBV6-5
TGTGCCAGCAGTACCAGGGTAGGTCAGCCCCAGCATTTT,CASSTRVGQPQHF,-,TRBJ1-5,-,TRBV6-1
TGTGCCACCAGCAGAGTTCCGGGTTTTAATGAAAAACTGTTTTTT,CATSRVPGFNEKLFF,-,TRBJ1-4,-,TRBV15
TGTGCCAGCAGCAAATGGACAGGGAAGACTGAAGCTTTCTTT,CASSKWTGKTEAFF,-,TRBJ1-1,-,TRBV21-1
TGTGCCAGCAGTTCCAGGGGGCTCACTGAAGCTTTCTTT,CASSSRGLTEAFF,TRBD1,TRBJ1-1,once,TRBV6-5
TGTGCCAGCAGCTTGGGTTTCAGGCCCGCCTTGGAAGGCTACACCTTC,CASSLGFRPALEGYTF,-,TRBJ1-2,once,TRBV5-8